This T cell receptor beta chain was identified during a study of blood T cell repertoires in COVID-19. Study details: Researchers got acute and convalescent COVID-19 samples from the United States, Italy and Spain. T cells, B-cell-depleted T cells, or PBMCs provided the cDNA or gDNA that served as material.

This CDR3 region has 13 residues. The V gene's germline CDR1 is SGHRS and CDR2 YFSETQ. Deletions cut 1 base from V and 5 bases from J, with 9 bases between. In the authors' methods: How many nucleated cells were present was estimated from reference gene primer amplification. Assay: immunoSEQ multiplex PCR; the TCRdb copy retains only in-frame clones and omits some. V and J calls and clone size are copied from that table; D and trimming were computed from the DNA. The table includes around 200,000 clones, roughly 89% detected once. The sequenced sample consisted of peripheral blood. The chain is built from TRBV5-1 and TRBJ2-5; D is unresolved. The clonotype comes from a man younger than 35 with active or convalescent COVID-19. CDR3 loop: CASSLSLVETQYF. DNA for the CDR3: TGCGCCAGCAGCTTGTCTCTAGTGGAGACCCAGTACTTC. Full variable domain (missing parts from reference TRBV5-1 and TRBJ2-5): KAGVTQTPRYLIKTRGQQVTLSCSPISGHRSVSWYQQTPGQGLQFLFEYFSETQRNKGNFPGRFSGRQFSNSRSEMNVSTLELGDSALYLCASSLSLVETQYFGPGTRLLVL.